The sequence of this T cell receptor beta chain was determined in a study of shared clonotypes between healthy human individuals. The assay was immunoSEQ multiplex PCR, and TCRdb's table has in-frame clones only and misses some. The sample lists about 1 million clones, roughly 80% seen once, with approximately 1.5% in the top ten. The V gene's germline CDR1 is SGHTA and CDR2 FQGNSA. There are 12 residues in the CDR3. V lost 5 bases and J 4 bases, leaving 8 bases between the germline ends. Sequencing was performed on memory CD4+ T cells sorted from blood. Subset of the sample: CD45RA-negative fraction. The TCR sequence derives from a man aged 18-30 years in good health. The chain recombines TRBV7-2 with TRBJ2-5; D not certain. The CDR3 loop is CASSPIPETQYF. The CDR3 bases are TGTGCCAGCAGCCCGATCCCAGAGACCCAGTACTTC.